These 8 T cell receptor beta chains were sequenced from one sample in a study of blood T cell repertoires in COVID-19. Produced via immunoSEQ multiplex PCR; TCRdb's table is partial and in-frame only. This table has 350,000 to 500,000 clones, about 88% appearing once. The sequencing input was PBMCs or T cells enriched from blood (not recorded which). These receptors were collected from a woman younger than 30 who had been exposed to COVID-19.

The chain carries TRBV25-1 and TRBJ1-3; tentatively, D is TRBD1 (6 bases). Germline CDR1 is MGHDK and CDR2 is SYGVNS. The CDR3 length is 16 residues. V was clipped by 3 bases and J by 0 bases, with 12 bases between them. CDR3 nucleotides: TGTGCCAGCAGTGATCTAGGGACATACTCTGGAAACACCATATATTTT. Translating gives CASSDLGTYSGNTIYF.

The chain carries TRBV11-1 and TRBJ2-5; perhaps TRBD1 as D (6 bases). The germline V gene has CDR1 SGHAT and CDR2 FQDESV (reference sequence). The V and J ends lost 5 bases and 0 bases respectively, with 10 bases between them. The CDR3 is made up of 14 amino acids. In DNA, the CDR3 is TGTGCCAGCAGCCCCCGGGACAACCAAGAGACCCAGTACTTC. This gives the protein CASSPRDNQETQYF.

The CDR3 sequence is CASSDPGRGGKRYEKLFF. As DNA, the CDR3 is TGTGCCAGCAGTGACCCAGGGAGGGGGGGGAAGCGGTATGAAAAACTGTTTTTT. The chain uses TRBV2 and TRBJ1-4; D may be TRBD1 (6 bases). The germline CDR1 and CDR2 sequences are SNHLY and FYNNEI. V was clipped by 3 bases and J by 6 bases, with 23 bases between them. The CDR3 covers 18 residues.

The V and J genes are TRBV28 and TRBJ2-7, with D perhaps TRBD2 (5 bases). The CDR3 extends over 14 amino acids. V dropped 2 bases and J dropped 4 bases, with 12 bases sitting between them. CDR1 is MDHEN, CDR2 SYDVKM, per germline. The CDR3 DNA reads TGTGCCAGCAGTTTACCTATAGGGAGTTACGAGCAGTACTTC. This translates into CASSLPIGSYEQYF.

As DNA, the CDR3 is TGTGCCTGGAATAGGACCCAGTACTTC. It encodes CAWNRTQYF. The V call is TRBV30, the J call TRBJ2-5; the D is unclear. V lost 4 bases, J lost 7 bases, and 4 bases lay in between. Germline values: CDR1 GTSNPN, CDR2 SVGIG (reference sequence). The CDR3 runs to 9 residues.

DNA for the CDR3: TGTGCCAGCAGACGTGGAGGACAGGGAACCCACGAGCAGTACTTC. Protein: CASRRGGQGTHEQYF. This chain joins TRBV27 and TRBJ2-7, with 8 bases that match TRBD1. The germline V gene has CDR1 MNHEY and CDR2 SMNVEV (reference sequence). The junction had 12 bases not matched to a gene; V was cut back by 6 bases and J by 5 bases. The CDR3 runs 15 residues.

In regard to this clone: The sample holds other DNA sequences that translate to the same CDR3. This chain joins TRBV5-1 and TRBJ1-1; 7 nucleotides align to TRBD1. The ends lost 7 bases at V and 1 base at J; junction bases unmatched: 1. CDR1 is SGHRS and CDR2 is YFSETQ in the germline V gene. The CDR3 contains 12 residues. In nucleotides, the CDR3 is TGCGCCAGCCGACAGGGGAACACTGAAGCTTTCTTT. It translates to CASRQGNTEAFF.

This rearrangement joins TRBV7-9 to TRBJ2-2, with a weak D call TRBD1 (6 bases). Germline V gene lookup returns CDR1 SEHNR and CDR2 FQNEAQ (reference sequence). V dropped 2 bases and J dropped 0 bases, with 13 bases sitting between them. This CDR3 is 17 amino acids long. The CDR3 protein is CASSLLYRAANTGELFF. CDR3 bases: TGTGCCAGCAGCTTACTTTACAGGGCGGCGAACACCGGGGAGCTGTTTTTT.